This T cell receptor beta chain was documented in a study of regulatory T cells in long-lasting Graves disease. Study outcomes and limitations: Persistent disease exhibited a predilection for TRBV28, TRBJ1-2 and TRBJ2-5. Newly diagnosed patients had higher TCR diversity than persistent Graves' patients did.

This clonotype occurred many times. Its matching antigen is unknown. Time point defined: newly diagnosed GD, antithyroid drugs for less than 3 months. There was RNA extracted from PBMCs, and the TCR library was made from it. American Thyroid Association guidelines defined how Graves' disease was diagnosed. Trimming shortened V by 5 bases and J by 2 bases, and 13 bases separated the two germline ends. The CDR3 has 15 residues. Germline V gene lookup returns CDR1 MDHEN and CDR2 SYDVKM. Building the TCR beta libraries relied on iRepertoire HTBI primers, and CDR3 regions underwent Arm-PCR. TCRdb reprocessed the multiplex PCR reads with MiXCR, giving one entry per CDR3 protein. The sample comprises about 300,000 distinct CDR3 sequences, about 20% of which are singletons, and around 37% rests with the top ten.

The sequence derives from a female donor with Graves disease. Source: peripheral blood mononuclear cells (PBMCs), taken at new diagnosis, from a patient treated with antithyroid drugs. The genes are TRBV28 and TRBJ2-1; D is perhaps TRBD1 (5 bases). The CDR3 DNA reads TGTGCCAGCAGTCAGGGTTCCCCGGCCTACAATGAGCAGTTCTTC. Amino acids: CASSQGSPAYNEQFF.